This section outlines one T cell receptor (beta chain) sequence together with its context. Its target is unknown. The data belong to a study of T cell responses to AZD1222 COVID-19 vaccine. Study outcomes and limitations: White British people made up most donors, females outnumbered males, and clonal diversity was possibly underestimated.

Profiled with immunoSEQ multiplex PCR; TCRdb holds only in-frame clones, not every one. The table has some 130,000 clones, 85% to 95% seen once. The source of this sequence is an adult in good health. This sample comprised peripheral blood, obtained on day 0 of AZD1222 vaccination.

The CDR3 DNA follows: TGTGCCACCAGCAGAGTTAGCAATCAGCCCCAGCATTTT. Translation: CATSRVSNQPQHF. The chain employs TRBV15 and TRBJ1-5; D not certain. The germline V and J ends were trimmed by 1 base and 0 bases, with 1 base remaining between them. The CDR3 is 13 residues long. Germline CDR1 and CDR2: LNHNV and YYDKDF (reference sequence).